This T cell receptor beta chain came from a study of shared clonotypes between healthy human individuals. Germline V gene lookup returns CDR1 MNHNS and CDR2 SASEGT. The CDR3 is 15 amino acids. V shed 4 bases, J shed 2 bases, and the junction held 5 bases outside the gene matches. With ten immunoSEQ deep assay plates, unsorted PBMC DNA underwent sequencing. As processed by the authors: For the immunoSEQ data, sequences were junction-only without quality scores, so filtering differed. Clones were read by immunoSEQ multiplex PCR, and TCRdb kept only the in-frame ones, dropping some. The V and J calls and the clone size are those of that table, but D and trimming were determined from the DNA. The table has 530,000 or so clones, about 79% seen once.

This TCR came from a woman aged 40-49 years in good health. Some clones in this sample may be carry-over from other donors' samples. V usage is TRBV6-1 and J usage is TRBJ2-5; 9 nucleotides agree with TRBD2. The sample taken for sequencing was PBMCs. The CDR3 is CASSVTSGVQETQYF. In nucleotides, the CDR3 is TGTGCCAGCAGTGTGACTAGCGGAGTGCAAGAGACCCAGTACTTC.